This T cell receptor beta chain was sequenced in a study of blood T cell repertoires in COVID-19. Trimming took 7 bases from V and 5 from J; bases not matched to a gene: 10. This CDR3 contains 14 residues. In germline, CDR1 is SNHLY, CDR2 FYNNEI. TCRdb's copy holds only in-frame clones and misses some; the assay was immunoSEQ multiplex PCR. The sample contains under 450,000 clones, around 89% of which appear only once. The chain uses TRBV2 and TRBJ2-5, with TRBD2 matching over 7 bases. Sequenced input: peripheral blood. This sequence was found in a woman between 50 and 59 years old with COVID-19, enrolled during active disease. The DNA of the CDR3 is TGTGCCAGCAATCCCCAGCGGGGTAGGGAGACCCAGTACTTC. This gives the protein CASNPQRGRETQYF.